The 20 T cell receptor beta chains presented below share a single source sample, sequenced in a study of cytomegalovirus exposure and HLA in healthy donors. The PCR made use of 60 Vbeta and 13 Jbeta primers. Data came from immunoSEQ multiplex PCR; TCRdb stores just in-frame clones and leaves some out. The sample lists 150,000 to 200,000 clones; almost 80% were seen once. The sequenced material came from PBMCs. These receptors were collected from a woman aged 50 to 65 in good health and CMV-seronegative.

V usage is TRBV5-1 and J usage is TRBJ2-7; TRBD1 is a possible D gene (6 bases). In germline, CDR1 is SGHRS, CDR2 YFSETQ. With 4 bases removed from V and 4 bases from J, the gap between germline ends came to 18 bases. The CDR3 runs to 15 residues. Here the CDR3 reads CASSPNPDSFYEQYF. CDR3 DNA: TGCGCCAGCAGCCCCAACCCGGACAGTTTTTACGAGCAGTACTTC.

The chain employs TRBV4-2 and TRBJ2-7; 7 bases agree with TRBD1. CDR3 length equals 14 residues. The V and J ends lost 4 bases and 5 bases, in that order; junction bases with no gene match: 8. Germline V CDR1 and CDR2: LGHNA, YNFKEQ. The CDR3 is CASSLQGELDEQYF. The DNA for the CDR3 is TGTGCCAGCAGCCTCCAGGGGGAGTTGGACGAGCAGTACTTC.

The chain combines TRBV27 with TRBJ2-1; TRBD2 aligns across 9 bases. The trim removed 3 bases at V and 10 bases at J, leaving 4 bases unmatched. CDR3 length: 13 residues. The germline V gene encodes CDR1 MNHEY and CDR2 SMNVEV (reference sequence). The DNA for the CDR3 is TGTGCCAGCAGTTTGGGACTAGCATCCGAGCAGTTCTTC. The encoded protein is CASSLGLASEQFF.

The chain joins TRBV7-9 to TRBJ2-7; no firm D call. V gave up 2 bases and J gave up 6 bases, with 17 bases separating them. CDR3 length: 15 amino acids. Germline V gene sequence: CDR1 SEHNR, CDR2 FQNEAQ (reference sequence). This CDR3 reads CASSLSPRGLSEQYF. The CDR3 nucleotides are TGTGCCAGCAGCTTATCCCCTCGAGGCTTGAGCGAGCAGTACTTC.

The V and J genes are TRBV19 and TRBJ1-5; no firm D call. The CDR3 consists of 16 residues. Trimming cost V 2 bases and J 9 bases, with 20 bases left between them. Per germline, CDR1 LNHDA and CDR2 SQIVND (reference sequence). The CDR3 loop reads CASSIKVNTVGGPQHF. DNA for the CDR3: TGTGCCAGTAGTATAAAAGTGAATACGGTCGGCGGGCCCCAGCATTTT. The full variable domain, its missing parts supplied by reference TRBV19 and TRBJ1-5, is DGGITQSPKYLFRKEGQNVTLSCEQNLNHDAMYWYRQDPGQGLRLIYYSQIVNDFQKGDIAEGYSVSREKKESFPLTVTSAQKNPTAFYLCASSIKVNTVGGPQHFGDGTRLSIL.

CDR3 DNA: TGTGCCAGCAGCTTAAATCAGGGTGGGACTGAAGCTTTCTTT. Translation: CASSLNQGGTEAFF. The rearrangement uses TRBV11-1 and TRBJ1-1, with D possibly matching TRBD1 (5 bases). The CDR3 has 14 amino acids. The V and J ends lost 2 bases and 5 bases respectively, with 12 bases between them. CDR1 SGHAT and CDR2 FQDESV come from the germline V gene (reference sequence).

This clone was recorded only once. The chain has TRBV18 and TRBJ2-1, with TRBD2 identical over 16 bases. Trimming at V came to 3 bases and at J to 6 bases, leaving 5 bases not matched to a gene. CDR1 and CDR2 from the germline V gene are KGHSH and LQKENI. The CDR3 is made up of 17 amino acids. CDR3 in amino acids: CASSPPGLAGGVNEQFF. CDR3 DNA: TGTGCCAGCTCACCTCCGGGACTAGCGGGAGGGGTCAATGAGCAGTTCTTC.

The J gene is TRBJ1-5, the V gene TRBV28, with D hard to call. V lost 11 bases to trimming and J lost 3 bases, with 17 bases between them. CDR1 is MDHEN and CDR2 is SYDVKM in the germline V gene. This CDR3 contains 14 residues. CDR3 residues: CACNLRQFNQPQHF. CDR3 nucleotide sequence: TGTGCCTGTAATTTGCGGCAGTTCAATCAGCCCCAGCATTTT.

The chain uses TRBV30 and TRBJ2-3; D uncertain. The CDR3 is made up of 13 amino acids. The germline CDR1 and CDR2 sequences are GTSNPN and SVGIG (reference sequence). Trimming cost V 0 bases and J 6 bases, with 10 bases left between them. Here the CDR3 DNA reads TGTGCCTGGAGTGTCCTAGTTCAGGATACGCAGTATTTT. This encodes CAWSVLVQDTQYF.

CDR3 coding DNA: TGTGCCAGCAGCTTAATAAAACTGACCGGGGAGCTGTTTTTT. This sequence encodes CASSLIKLTGELFF. The chain recombines TRBV7-2 with TRBJ2-2; D uncertain. The V end was cut by 2 bases, the J end by 5 bases, with 9 bases between. The germline V gene has CDR1 SGHTA and CDR2 FQGNSA. The CDR3 has 14 amino acids.

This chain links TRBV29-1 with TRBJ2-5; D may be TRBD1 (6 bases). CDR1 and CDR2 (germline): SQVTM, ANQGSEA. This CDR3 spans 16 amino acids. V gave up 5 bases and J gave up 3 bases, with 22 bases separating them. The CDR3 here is CSVSLIGRGVKETQYF. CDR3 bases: TGCAGCGTTTCCTTAATCGGCAGGGGCGTGAAAGAGACCCAGTACTTC.

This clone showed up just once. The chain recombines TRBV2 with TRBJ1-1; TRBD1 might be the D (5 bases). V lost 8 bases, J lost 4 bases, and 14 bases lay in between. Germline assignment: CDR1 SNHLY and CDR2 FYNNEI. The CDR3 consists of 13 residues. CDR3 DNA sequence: TGTGCCAGCTCCCGGGGCGGGGGCACTGAAGCTTTCTTT. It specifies CASSRGGGTEAFF.

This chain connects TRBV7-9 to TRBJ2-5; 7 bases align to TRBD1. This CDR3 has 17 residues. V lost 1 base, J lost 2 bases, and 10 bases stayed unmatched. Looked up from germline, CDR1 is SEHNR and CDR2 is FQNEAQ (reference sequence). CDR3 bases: TGTGCCAGCAGCTTAGTTTTGGGACAGATCGGTCAAGAGACCCAGTACTTC. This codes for CASSLVLGQIGQETQYF.

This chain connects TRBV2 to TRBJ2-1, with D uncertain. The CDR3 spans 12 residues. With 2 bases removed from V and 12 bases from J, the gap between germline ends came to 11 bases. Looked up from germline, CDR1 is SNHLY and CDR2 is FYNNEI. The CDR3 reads CASSERARGQFF. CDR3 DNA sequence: TGTGCCAGCAGTGAACGCGCCCGTGGGCAGTTCTTC.

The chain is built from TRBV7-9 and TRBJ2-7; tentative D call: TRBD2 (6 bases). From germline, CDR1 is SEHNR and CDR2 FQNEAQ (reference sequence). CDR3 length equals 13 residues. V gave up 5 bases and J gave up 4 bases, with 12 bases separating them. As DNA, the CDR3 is TGTGCCAGCAGCCCCCAGGGAGGTTACGAGCAGTACTTC. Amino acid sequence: CASSPQGGYEQYF. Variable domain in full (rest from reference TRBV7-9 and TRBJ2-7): DTGVSQNPRHKITKRGQNVTFRCDPISEHNRLYWYRQTLGQGPEFLTYFQNEAQLEKSRLLSDRFSAERPKGSFSTLEIQRTEQGDSAMYLCASSPQGGYEQYFGPGTRLTVT.

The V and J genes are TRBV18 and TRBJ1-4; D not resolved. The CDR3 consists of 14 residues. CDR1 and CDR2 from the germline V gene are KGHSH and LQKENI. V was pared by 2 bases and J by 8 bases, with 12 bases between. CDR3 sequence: CASSPVSGEEKLFF. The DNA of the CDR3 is TGTGCCAGCTCACCAGTCAGCGGGGAGGAAAAACTGTTTTTT.

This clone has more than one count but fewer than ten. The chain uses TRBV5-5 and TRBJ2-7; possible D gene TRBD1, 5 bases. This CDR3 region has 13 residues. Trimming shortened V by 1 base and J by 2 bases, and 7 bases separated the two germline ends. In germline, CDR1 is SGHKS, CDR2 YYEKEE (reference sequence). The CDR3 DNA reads TGTGCCAGCAGCTTGCTGGGGCCCTACGAGCAGTACTTC. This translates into CASSLLGPYEQYF.

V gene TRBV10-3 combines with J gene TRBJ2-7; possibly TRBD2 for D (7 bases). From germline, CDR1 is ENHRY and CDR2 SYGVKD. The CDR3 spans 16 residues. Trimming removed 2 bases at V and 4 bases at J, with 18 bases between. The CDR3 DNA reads TGTGCCATCAGTGAGCCAGGGGAGGGGACGGCATACGAGCAGTACTTC. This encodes CAISEPGEGTAYEQYF.

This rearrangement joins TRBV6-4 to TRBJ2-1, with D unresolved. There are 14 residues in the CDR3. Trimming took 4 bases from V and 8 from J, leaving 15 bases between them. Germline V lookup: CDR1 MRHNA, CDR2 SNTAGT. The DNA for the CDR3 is TGTGCCAGCAGTGCCGCCACTAATTCGCATGAGCAGTTCTTC. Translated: CASSAATNSHEQFF.

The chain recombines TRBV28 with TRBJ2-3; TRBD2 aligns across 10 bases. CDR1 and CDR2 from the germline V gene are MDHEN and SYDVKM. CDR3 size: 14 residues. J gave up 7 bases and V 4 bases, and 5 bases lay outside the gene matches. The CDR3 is CASSWISGRYTQYF. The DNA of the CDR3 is TGTGCCAGCAGTTGGATTAGCGGGAGGTATACGCAGTATTTT.